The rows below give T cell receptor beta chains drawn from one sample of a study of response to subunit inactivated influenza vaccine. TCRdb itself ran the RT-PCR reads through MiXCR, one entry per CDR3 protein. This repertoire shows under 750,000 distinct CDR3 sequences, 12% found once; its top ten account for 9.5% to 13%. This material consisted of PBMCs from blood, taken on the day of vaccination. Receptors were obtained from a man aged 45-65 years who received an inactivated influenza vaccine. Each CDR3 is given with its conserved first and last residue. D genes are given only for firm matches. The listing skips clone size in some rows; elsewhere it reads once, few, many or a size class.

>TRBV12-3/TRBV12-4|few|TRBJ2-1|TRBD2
CASSRRGELNYNEQFF
TGTGCCAGCAGTCGTCGGGGGGAGTTAAATTACAATGAGCAGTTCTTC
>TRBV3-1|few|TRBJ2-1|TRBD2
CASSQYTSGPYNEQFF
TGTGCCAGCAGCCAGTATACTAGCGGGCCTTACAATGAGCAGTTCTTC
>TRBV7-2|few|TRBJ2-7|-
CASSSNFPGGHEQYF
TGTGCCAGCAGCTCCAATTTCCCGGGTGGCCACGAGCAGTACTTC
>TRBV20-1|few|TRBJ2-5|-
CSARESTQETQYF
TGCAGTGCTAGAGAGTCCACCCAAGAGACCCAGTACTTC
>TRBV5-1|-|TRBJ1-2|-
CASSLAPSTFYGYTF
TGCGCCAGCAGCTTGGCCCCATCGACTTTCTATGGCTACACCTTC
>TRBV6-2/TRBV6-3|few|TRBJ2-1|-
CASSYAPEKQFF
TGTGCCAGCAGTTACGCTCCAGAAAAGCAGTTCTTC
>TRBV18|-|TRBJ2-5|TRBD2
CASSPLGAGGIQTQYF
TGTGCCAGCTCACCACTTGGAGCGGGGGGAATCCAGACCCAGTACTTC
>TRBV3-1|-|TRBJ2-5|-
CASSHRRSQETQYF
TGTGCCAGCAGCCACAGGCGCAGCCAAGAGACCCAGTACTTC
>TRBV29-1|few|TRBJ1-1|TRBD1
CSVRQGLSTEAFF
TGCAGCGTAAGACAGGGTCTCTCTACTGAAGCTTTCTTT
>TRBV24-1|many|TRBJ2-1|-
CATRKGRGEQFF
TGTGCCACCAGGAAGGGGCGCGGAGAGCAGTTCTTC
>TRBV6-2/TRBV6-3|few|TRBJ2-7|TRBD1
CASKGQFVSYEQYF
TGTGCCAGCAAGGGACAGTTCGTCTCCTACGAGCAGTACTTC
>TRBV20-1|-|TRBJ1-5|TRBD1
CSAESDRGGSNQPQHF
TGCAGTGCTGAATCCGACAGGGGGGGAAGCAATCAGCCCCAGCATTTT
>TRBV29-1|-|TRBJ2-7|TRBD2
CSVEGRGANAYEQYF
TGCAGCGTTGAAGGGCGGGGGGCGAATGCCTACGAGCAGTACTTC
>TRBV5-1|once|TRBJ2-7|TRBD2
CASSLEGLAGTYEQYF
TGCGCCAGCAGCTTGGAGGGACTAGCGGGTACCTACGAGCAGTACTTC
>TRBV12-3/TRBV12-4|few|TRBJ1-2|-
CASSRDILNYGYTF
TGTGCCAGCAGTCGGGACATCCTTAACTATGGCTACACCTTC
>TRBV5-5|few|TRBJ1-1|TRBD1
CASSLIRTGFMNTEAFF
TGTGCCAGCAGCTTGATCAGGACAGGGTTTATGAACACTGAAGCTTTCTTT
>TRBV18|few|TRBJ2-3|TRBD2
CASSPPRGVSTDTQYF
TGTGCCAGCTCACCACCGCGGGGGGTCAGCACAGATACGCAGTATTTT
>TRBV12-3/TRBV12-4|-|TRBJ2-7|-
CASSWDSLYEQYF
TGTGCCAGCAGTTGGGACTCGCTCTACGAGCAGTACTTC
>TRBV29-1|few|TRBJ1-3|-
CSVEDEGQGNTIYF
TGCAGCGTTGAAGATGAAGGACAGGGAAACACCATATATTTT
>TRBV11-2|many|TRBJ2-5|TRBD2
CASSLGRLAFQETQYF
TGTGCCAGCAGCTTAGGCCGACTAGCCTTTCAAGAGACCCAGTACTTC
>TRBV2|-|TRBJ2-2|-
CASSDDGSGELFF
TGTGCCAGCAGTGATGATGGGTCCGGGGAGCTGTTTTTT
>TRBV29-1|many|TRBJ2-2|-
CSVAGHSNTGELFF
TGCAGCGTTGCTGGACACTCGAACACCGGGGAGCTGTTTTTT
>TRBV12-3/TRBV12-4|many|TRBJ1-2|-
CASSFIKGGYTF
TGTGCCAGCAGTTTTATAAAGGGCGGCTACACCTTC
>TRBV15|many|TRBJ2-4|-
CATSPVPARQAFQYF
TGTGCCACCAGCCCTGTCCCCGCGCGACAGGCATTTCAGTACTTC
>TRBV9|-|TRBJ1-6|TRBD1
CASSATTGLDSPLHF
TGTGCCAGCAGCGCAACGACAGGGTTGGATTCACCCCTCCACTTT
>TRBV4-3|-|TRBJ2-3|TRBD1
CASSQEGERGGGTDTQYF
TGCGCCAGCAGCCAAGAGGGGGAGAGAGGGGGCGGAACAGATACGCAGTATTTT
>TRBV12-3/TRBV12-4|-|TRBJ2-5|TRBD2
CASSILAGVLETQYF
TGTGCCAGCAGTATTCTAGCGGGAGTACTAGAGACCCAGTACTTC
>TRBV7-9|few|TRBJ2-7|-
CASRAGVNEQYF
TGTGCCAGCAGGGCAGGGGTTAACGAGCAGTACTTC
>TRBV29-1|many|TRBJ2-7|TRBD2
CSVNSGSGEQYF
TGCAGCGTCAATAGCGGGAGTGGCGAGCAGTACTTC
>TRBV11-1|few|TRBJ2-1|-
CASSHQVSGTGISSYNEQFF
TGTGCCAGCAGCCACCAAGTAAGCGGGACAGGAATTAGCTCCTACAATGAGCAGTTCTTC
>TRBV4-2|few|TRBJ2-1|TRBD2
CASSRIAGSSYNEQFF
TGTGCCAGCAGCCGGATAGCGGGGAGCTCCTACAATGAGCAGTTCTTC
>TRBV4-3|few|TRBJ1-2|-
CASSQGSGAAYGYTF
TGCGCCAGCAGCCAAGGGTCAGGGGCTGCCTATGGCTACACCTTC
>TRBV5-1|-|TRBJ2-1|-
CASCPHNEQFF
TGCGCCAGCTGTCCCCACAATGAGCAGTTCTTC
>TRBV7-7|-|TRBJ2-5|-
CASSLFLSRRETQYF
TGTGCTAGCAGCTTATTTCTTTCCCGACGGGAGACCCAGTACTTC
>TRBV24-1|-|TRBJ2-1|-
CATSAQLAHEQFF
TGTGCCACCAGTGCACAACTAGCCCATGAGCAGTTCTTC
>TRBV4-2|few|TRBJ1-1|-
CASSQDRAGGTEAFF
TGTGCCAGCAGCCAAGATCGGGCCGGGGGCACTGAAGCTTTCTTT
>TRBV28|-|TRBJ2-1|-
CASSLSAGEQFF
TGTGCCAGCAGTTTATCGGCAGGGGAGCAGTTCTTC
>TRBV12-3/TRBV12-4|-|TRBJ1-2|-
CASSPGQIHGYTF
TGTGCCAGCAGTCCGGGCCAGATTCATGGCTACACCTTC
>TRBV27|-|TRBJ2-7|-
CASSLALASHYEQYF
TGTGCCAGCAGTTTAGCGCTAGCGAGTCACTACGAGCAGTACTTC
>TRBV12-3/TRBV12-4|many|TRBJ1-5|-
CASSFSSNQPQHF
TGTGCCAGCAGCTTCTCGTCTAATCAGCCCCAGCATTTT
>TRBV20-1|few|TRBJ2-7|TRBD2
CSARVGSGGSHEQYF
TGCAGTGCTAGAGTAGGTAGCGGGGGGTCGCACGAGCAGTACTTC
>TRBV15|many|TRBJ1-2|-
CATSRDLAGNYGYTF
TGTGCCACCAGCAGAGATTTAGCGGGAAACTATGGCTACACCTTC